These T cell receptor beta chains were read from a single sample in a study of T cell changes during pregnancy in multiple sclerosis. Only in-frame clones appear in the TCRdb table, and some are missing; sequencing was by immunoSEQ multiplex PCR. In the table there are around 50,000 clones, more than 85% of which are singletons. The sample here was CD8+ T cells from peripheral blood mononuclear cells, taken in the first trimester of pregnancy. The source of these receptors is a female donor with multiple sclerosis, enrolled in a pregnancy study. Each CDR3 is given without its conserved first and last residue. The size entry is marked missing in some rows and otherwise reads once, few, many or a size class.

j_call	clone_size	v_call	cdr3_aa
TRBJ1-2	-	TRBV7-8	ASSLEDSFYGYT
TRBJ2-3	-	TRBV11-2	ASSQARSADTQY
TRBJ2-3	-	TRBV19	ASSMWSLSGGPTDTQY
TRBJ1-1	-	TRBV28	ASSLGGRELKAF
TRBJ2-7	-	TRBV30	AWTFNKFGYEQY
TRBJ2-6	-	TRBV9	ASSVDGRETGANVLT
TRBJ1-1	-	TRBV29-1	SVEQGDSEAF
TRBJ1-1	once	TRBV19	ATRSFENTEAF
TRBJ2-1	-	TRBV29-1	SGGRYGNEQF
TRBJ2-5	-	TRBV4-3	ASSPEGGSGETQY
TRBJ2-1	-	TRBV5-4	ASSYALSGGEQF
TRBJ1-1	-	TRBV30	AWSTGAGETEAF
TRBJ2-7	-	TRBV9	ASSLGQEAHEQY
TRBJ2-4	-	TRBV9	ASSVASGSSNIQY
TRBJ2-6	-	TRBV4-3	ASSQDGVGANVLT
TRBJ2-3	-	TRBV30	AWTLGLADTQY
TRBJ1-1	-	TRBV19	ASSTNQGNTEAF
TRBJ2-3	-	TRBV19	ASSIGRGLRTDTQY
TRBJ2-5	-	TRBV7-6	ASSLKRGGRRGETQY
TRBJ2-7	-	TRBV10-3	AISGQGSYEQY
TRBJ2-2	-	TRBV10-2	ASGGLADTGELF
TRBJ2-7	-	TRBV5-1	ASSLAGTGGNEQY
TRBJ1-1	-	TRBV2	ASSEGGSGNEAF
TRBJ2-2	-	TRBV4-1	ASSQGTGSTTGELF
TRBJ2-1	-	TRBV5-1	ASRLAGGGDYNEQF
TRBJ2-1	-	TRBV19	AIGSGSLNEQF
TRBJ1-1	-	TRBV28	ASSPQRAVNTEAF
TRBJ2-7	-	TRBV6-6	ASSYGTDSYEQY
TRBJ2-7	-	TRBV5-4	ASTTGTGVYEQY
TRBJ2-3	once	TRBV5-5	ASSLGGAADTQY